These T cell receptor beta chains were read from a single sample in a study of T cells in Graves' hyperthyroidism and ophthalmopathy. TCRdb itself ran the multiplex PCR reads through MiXCR, one entry per CDR3 protein. In the table there are 500,000 to 800,000 distinct CDR3 sequences, roughly 45% of which are singletons. The sample consisted of peripheral blood or thyroid tissue (not recorded which). Every receptor here comes from an adult man with Graves' disease, either hyperthyroidism or ophthalmopathy (not recorded which). CDR3s include the opening cysteine and the closing phenylalanine or tryptophan. The D gene is left open where the match is weak. The size entry is marked missing in some rows and otherwise reads once, few, many or a size class.

>TRBD1|once|TRBJ1-4|TRBV7-9
CASSPQGQGATKEKLFF
TGCGCCAGCAGCCCCCAGGGACAGGGGGCGACTAAAGAAAAACTGTTTTTT
>NA|many|TRBJ1-4|TRBV24-1
CATSALGQLNEKLFF
TGTGCCACCAGTGCCCTCGGCCAGCTTAATGAAAAACTGTTTTTT
>NA|many|TRBJ1-6|TRBV7-2
CASSTLSASNSPLHF
TGTGCCAGCAGCACCCTCAGCGCGAGTAATTCACCCCTCCACTTT
>NA|many|TRBJ1-2|TRBV5-1
CASSLDGKYGYTF
TGCGCCAGCAGCTTGGATGGGAAGTATGGCTACACCTTC
>NA|many|TRBJ2-7|TRBV10-2
CASSDLEIGYEQYF
TGCGCCAGCAGTGACTTAGAAATCGGCTACGAGCAGTACTTC
>NA|NA|TRBJ1-6|TRBV7-2
CAWSASLLRLSPLHF
TGTGCCTGGAGTGCCTCACTCCTTAGGCTATCACCCCTCCACTTT
>TRBD1|many|TRBJ1-2|TRBV2
CASSEGTGLGYGYTF
TGTGCCAGCAGTGAGGGGACAGGTCTCGGCTATGGCTACACCTTC
>NA|few|TRBJ1-1|TRBV7-8
CASSQGRLFENTEAFF
TGCGCCAGCAGCCAAGGTCGGTTATTCGAGAACACTGAAGCTTTCTTT
>TRBD2|many|TRBJ2-7|TRBV2
CASIGGGLYEQYF
TGTGCCAGCATCGGCGGGGGACTTTACGAGCAGTACTTC
>NA|NA|TRBJ2-5|TRBV29-1
CSESETQYF
TGCAGCGAGAGCGAGACCCAGTACTTC
>NA|NA|TRBJ1-1|TRBV7-9
CASSLEGTRFRAFF
TGTGCCAGCAGCTTAGAGGGAACCCGCTTTCGGGCTTTCTTT
>NA|NA|TRBJ1-1|TRBV7-9
CADRGLNTEAFF
TGTGCCGACCGGGGGCTGAACACTGAAGCTTTCTTT
>NA|NA|TRBJ1-5|TRBV25-1
CASSFGVSVQPQHF
TGTGCCAGCAGTTTTGGGGTTTCCGTACAGCCCCAGCATTTT
>TRBD1|many|TRBJ2-7|TRBV7-9
CASSRGQIYEQYF
TGTGCCAGCAGCAGGGGACAGATCTACGAGCAGTACTTC
>NA|NA|TRBJ1-2|TRBV7-9
CASSIPGLRNGYTF
TGTGCCAGCAGCATCCCGGGACTACGGAATGGCTACACCTTC
>NA|many|TRBJ2-2|TRBV7-7
CAVADSNTGELFF
TGTGCTGTCGCGGACAGTAACACCGGGGAGCTGTTTTTT
>NA|few|TRBJ1-5|TRBV3-1
CASSRGRDQPQHF
TGTGCCAGCAGCCGAGGACGGGATCAGCCCCAGCATTTT
>TRBD2|few|TRBJ2-5|TRBV6-5
CASSRTSGMETQYF
TGTGCCAGCAGTCGGACTAGCGGCATGGAGACCCAGTACTTC
>NA|NA|TRBJ2-7|TRBV9
CASSVGEGRIYEQYF
TGTGCCAGCAGCGTAGGTGAGGGGCGAATCTACGAGCAGTACTTC
>NA|NA|TRBJ2-7|TRBV7-9
CVSSLGYEQYF
TGTGTCAGCAGCTTGGGCTACGAGCAGTACTTC
>NA|few|TRBJ2-5|TRBV12-3/TRBV12-4
CASNNQGQETQYF
TGTGCCAGCAACAACCAGGGACAAGAGACCCAGTACTTC
>NA|once|TRBJ1-6|TRBV10-3
CAISEWGLGLGSPLHF
TGTGCCATCAGTGAATGGGGACTGGGCTTAGGATCACCCCTCCACTTT
>TRBD1|many|TRBJ1-5|TRBV7-2
CASGLQGNQPQHF
TGTGCCAGCGGTTTACAGGGGAATCAGCCCCAGCATTTT
>NA|many|TRBJ2-5|TRBV19
CASRRPGEETQYF
TGTGCCAGTAGACGGCCGGGGGAGGAGACCCAGTACTTC
>NA|many|TRBJ1-2|TRBV5-1
CASSLAQDYGYTF
TGCGCCAGCAGCTTGGCACAGGACTATGGCTACACCTTC
>NA|NA|TRBJ1-4|TRBV12-3/TRBV12-4
CASSGQWDEKLFF
TGTGCCAGCAGTGGACAGTGGGATGAAAAACTGTTTTTT
>NA|NA|TRBJ1-4|TRBV15
CASSFEGSNEKLFF
TGTGCCAGCAGTTTTGAGGGTTCTAATGAAAAACTGTTTTTT
>NA|NA|TRBJ2-7|TRBV7-2
CASSLGRVFFDEQYF
TGTGCCAGCAGCTTAGGTAGGGTTTTCTTCGACGAGCAGTACTTC
>NA|few|TRBJ2-5|TRBV25-1
CASSFGWEKTQYF
TGTGCCAGCAGTTTTGGGTGGGAAAAGACCCAGTACTTC
>TRBD2|NA|TRBJ2-5|TRBV20-1
CSASPRLAEYQETQYF
TGCAGTGCTAGCCCCCGACTAGCGGAATACCAAGAGACCCAGTACTTC
>TRBD2|many|TRBJ2-5|TRBV10-3
CAISETGTRIETQYF
TGTGCCATCAGTGAAACGGGGACTAGAATAGAGACCCAGTACTTC
>TRBD1|once|TRBJ1-2|TRBV29-1
CSVPGQGRNGYTF
TGCAGCGTTCCGGGACAGGGGCGAAATGGCTACACCTTC
>TRBD1|NA|TRBJ1-5|TRBV20-1
CSAATGTFAQPQHF
TGCAGTGCCGCGACAGGGACCTTTGCTCAGCCCCAGCATTTT
>NA|many|TRBJ1-6|TRBV10-1
CASSEGVGSPLHF
TGCGCCAGCAGTGAGGGGGTGGGTTCACCCCTCCACTTT
>TRBD1|NA|TRBJ2-7|TRBV29-1
CSSEVPGQGPYEQYF
TGCAGCAGTGAAGTCCCGGGACAGGGCCCTTACGAGCAGTACTTC
>NA|few|TRBJ1-2|TRBV29-1
CSVQGGGRANYGYTF
TGCAGCGTTCAGGGAGGCGGCAGAGCTAACTATGGCTACACCTTC
>NA|many|TRBJ1-1|TRBV10-3
CAISESVRNTEAFF
TGTGCCATCAGTGAGTCGGTCAGGAACACTGAAGCTTTCTTT
>NA|many|TRBJ1-4|TRBV29-1
CSVEDGGREKLFF
TGCAGCGTTGAAGATGGGGGACGAGAAAAACTGTTTTTT
>TRBD1|NA|TRBJ1-5|TRBV7-6
CASNLVLTGQGGQPQHF
TGTGCCAGCAACTTAGTCTTGACCGGACAGGGCGGCCAGCCCCAGCATTTT
>NA|NA|TRBJ2-5|TRBV29-1
CSVEIDGNQPQYF
TGCAGCGTTGAAATCGACGGGAATCAGCCCCAGTACTTC
>TRBD1|once|TRBJ1-2|TRBV7-9
CASSPTTGGYTF
TGTGCCAGCAGCCCGACGACAGGGGGATACACCTTC
>NA|few|TRBJ1-4|TRBV7-2
CASSLALGESGRKKLFF
TGTGCCAGCAGCTTAGCATTGGGGGAGTCGGGGAGGAAAAAACTGTTTTTT
>NA|few|TRBJ1-4|TRBV19
CASSPLDATNEKLFF
TGTGCCAGTAGCCCACTGGACGCAACTAATGAAAAACTGTTTTTT
>TRBD2|NA|TRBJ2-5|TRBV6-5
CASSYSYLLATQETQYF
TGTGCCAGCAGTTACTCCTACTTACTAGCGACCCAAGAGACCCAGTACTTC
>NA|few|TRBJ2-7|TRBV7-9
CASSSPSKGYEQYF
TGTGCCAGCAGTAGCCCCTCCAAGGGGTACGAGCAGTACTTC
>NA|NA|TRBJ1-5|TRBV2
CAITTNLGPNQPQHF
TGTGCCATCACAACTAACCTAGGGCCCAATCAGCCCCAGCATTTT
>NA|few|TRBJ1-6|TRBV7-9
CASSQDWRYDSPLHF
TGTGCCAGCAGCCAAGATTGGAGGTACGATTCACCCCTCCACTTT
>NA|NA|TRBJ1-1|TRBV5-1
CANSLPGNTEAFF
TGCGCCAACAGCTTGCCGGGGAACACTGAAGCTTTCTTT
>NA|NA|TRBJ1-2|TRBV12-3/TRBV12-4
CASSFEGSTYGYTF
TGTGCCAGCAGTTTTGAGGGGTCGACCTATGGCTACACCTTC
>TRBD1|NA|TRBJ1-6|TRBV6-1
CASSEAGTGANLPLHF
TGTGCCAGCAGTGAAGCGGGGACAGGGGCCAATCTCCCCCTCCACTTT
>TRBD1|NA|TRBJ1-2|TRBV20-1
CSARGGTAPGYGYTF
TGCAGTGCTAGAGGGGGGACAGCCCCAGGTTATGGCTACACCTTC
>TRBD1|NA|TRBJ1-1|TRBV14
CASSQRWTGIGNTEAFF
TGTGCCAGCAGCCAAAGATGGACAGGGATCGGGAACACTGAAGCTTTCTTT
>NA|many|TRBJ1-2|TRBV29-1
CSVDLGPAYGYTF
TGCAGCGTTGATTTAGGGCCGGCCTATGGCTACACCTTC
>NA|few|TRBJ1-5|TRBV24-1
CATSDTSNQPQHF
TGTGCCACCAGTGATACGAGCAATCAGCCCCAGCATTTT
>TRBD2|NA|TRBJ2-7|TRBV5-1
CASSLISGGSYEQYF
TGCGCCAGCAGCTTGATTAGCGGGGGGTCCTACGAGCAGTACTTC
>NA|NA|TRBJ1-1|TRBV10-1
CASSGQGTDLNTEAFF
TGCGCCAGCTCAGGGCAGGGTACCGACTTGAACACTGAAGCTTTCTTT
>NA|many|TRBJ1-4|TRBV15
CATSRETRDEKLFF
TGTGCCACCAGCAGAGAGACACGGGATGAAAAACTGTTTTTT